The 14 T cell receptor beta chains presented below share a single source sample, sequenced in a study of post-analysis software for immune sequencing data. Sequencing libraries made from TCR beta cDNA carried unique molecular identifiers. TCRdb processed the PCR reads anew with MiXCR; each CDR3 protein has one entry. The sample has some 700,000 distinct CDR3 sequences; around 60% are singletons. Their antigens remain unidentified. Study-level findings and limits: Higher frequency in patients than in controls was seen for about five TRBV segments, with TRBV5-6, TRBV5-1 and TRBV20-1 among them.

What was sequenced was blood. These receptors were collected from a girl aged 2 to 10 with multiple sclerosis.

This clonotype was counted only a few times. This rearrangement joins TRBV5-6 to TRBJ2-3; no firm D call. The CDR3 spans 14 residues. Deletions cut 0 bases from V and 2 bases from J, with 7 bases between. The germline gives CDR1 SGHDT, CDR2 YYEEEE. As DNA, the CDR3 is TGTGCCAGCAGCTTGGGGGTCCTCACAGATACGCAGTATTTT. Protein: CASSLGVLTDTQYF.

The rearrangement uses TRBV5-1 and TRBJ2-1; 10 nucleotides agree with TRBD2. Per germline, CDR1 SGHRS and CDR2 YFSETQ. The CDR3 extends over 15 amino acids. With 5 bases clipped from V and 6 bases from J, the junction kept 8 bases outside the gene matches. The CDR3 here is CASRTPSGSFNEQFF. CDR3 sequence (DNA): TGCGCCAGCAGGACTCCTAGCGGGAGCTTCAATGAGCAGTTCTTC. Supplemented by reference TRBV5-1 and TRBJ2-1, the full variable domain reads KAGVTQTPRYLIKTRGQQVTLSCSPISGHRSVSWYQQTPGQGLQFLFEYFSETQRNKGNFPGRFSGRQFSNSRSEMNVSTLELGDSALYLCASRTPSGSFNEQFFGPGTRLTVL.

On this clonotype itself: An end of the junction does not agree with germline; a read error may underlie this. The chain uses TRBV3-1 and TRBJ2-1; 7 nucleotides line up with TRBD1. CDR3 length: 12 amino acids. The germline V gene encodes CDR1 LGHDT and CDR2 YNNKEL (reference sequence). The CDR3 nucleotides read TGTGCCGGCAGACAGGGTAACAATGAGCAGTTCTTC. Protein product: CAGRQGNNEQFF.

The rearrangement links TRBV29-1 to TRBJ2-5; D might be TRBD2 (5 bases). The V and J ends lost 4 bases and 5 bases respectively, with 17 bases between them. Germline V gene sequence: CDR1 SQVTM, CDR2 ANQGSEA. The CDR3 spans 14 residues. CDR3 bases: TGCAGCGTTGCTGGGGTTGAGGGCCGGGAGACCCAGTACTTC. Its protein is CSVAGVEGRETQYF.

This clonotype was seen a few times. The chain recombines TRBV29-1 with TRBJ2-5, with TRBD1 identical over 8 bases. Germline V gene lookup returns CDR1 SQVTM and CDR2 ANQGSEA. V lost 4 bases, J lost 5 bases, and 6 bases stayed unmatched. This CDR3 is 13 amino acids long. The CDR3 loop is CSVARTGWETQYF. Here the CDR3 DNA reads TGCAGCGTTGCCCGGACAGGGTGGGAGACCCAGTACTTC.

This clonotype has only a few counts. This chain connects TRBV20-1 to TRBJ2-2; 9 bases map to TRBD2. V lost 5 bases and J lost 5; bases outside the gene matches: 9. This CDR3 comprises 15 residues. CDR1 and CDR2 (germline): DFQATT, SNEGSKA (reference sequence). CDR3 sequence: CSAASGSGRTGELFF. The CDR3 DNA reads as TGCAGTGCTGCAAGCGGGAGCGGGAGGACCGGGGAGCTGTTTTTT.

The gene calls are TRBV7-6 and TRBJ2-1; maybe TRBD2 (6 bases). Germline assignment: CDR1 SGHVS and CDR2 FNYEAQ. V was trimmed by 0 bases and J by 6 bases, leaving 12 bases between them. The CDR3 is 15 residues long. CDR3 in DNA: TGTGCCAGCAGCTTAGCGGACCCCGGGGGCAATGAGCAGTTCTTC. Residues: CASSLADPGGNEQFF.

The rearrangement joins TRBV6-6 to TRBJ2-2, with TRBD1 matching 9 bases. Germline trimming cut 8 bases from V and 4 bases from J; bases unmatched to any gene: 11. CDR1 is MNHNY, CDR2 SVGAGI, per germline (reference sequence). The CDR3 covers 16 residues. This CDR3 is CASETYRGQGTGELFF. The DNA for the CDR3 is TGTGCCAGCGAGACCTACAGGGGGCAGGGCACCGGGGAGCTGTTTTTT.

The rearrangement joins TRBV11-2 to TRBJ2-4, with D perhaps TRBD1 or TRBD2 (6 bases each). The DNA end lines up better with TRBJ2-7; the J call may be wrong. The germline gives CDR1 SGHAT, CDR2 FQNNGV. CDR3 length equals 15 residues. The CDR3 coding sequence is TGTGCCAGCCTCCATTTGGGGGGCGGTGGCTACGAGCAGTACTTC. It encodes CASLHLGGGGYEQYF.

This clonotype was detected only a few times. The CDR3 DNA reads TGCGCCAGCAGCTTGCAGCCGGGAGAAACACGAGAGCAGTACTTC. Protein product: CASSLQPGETREQYF. This rearrangement joins TRBV5-1 to TRBJ2-7, with D possibly matching TRBD2 (6 bases). Germline V lookup: CDR1 SGHRS, CDR2 YFSETQ. Trimming cost V 1 base and J 7 bases, with 18 bases left between them. CDR3 length equals 15 residues.

The CDR3 DNA is TGCAGTGCGGTGGACAGTCCCTACGAGCAGTACTTC. Its translation is CSAVDSPYEQYF. The rearrangement uses TRBV20-1 and TRBJ2-7, with a weak D call TRBD1 (6 bases). V gave up 6 bases and J gave up 2 bases, with 11 bases separating them. CDR1 and CDR2 from the germline V gene are DFQATT and SNEGSKA (reference sequence). The CDR3 is 12 residues long.

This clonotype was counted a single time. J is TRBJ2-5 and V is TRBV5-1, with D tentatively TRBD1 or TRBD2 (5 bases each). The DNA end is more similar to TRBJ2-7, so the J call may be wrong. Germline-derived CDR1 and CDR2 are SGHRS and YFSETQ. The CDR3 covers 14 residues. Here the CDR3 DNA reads TGCGCCAGCAGCCCGGGACGGGCCCCACGCGAGCAGTACTTC. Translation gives CASSPGRAPREQYF.

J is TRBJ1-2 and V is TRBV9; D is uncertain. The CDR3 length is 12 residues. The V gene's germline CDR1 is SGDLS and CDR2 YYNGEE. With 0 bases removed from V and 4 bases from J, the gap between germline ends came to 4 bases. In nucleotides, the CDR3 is TGTGCCAGCAGCGTAGCAGCCTATGGCTACACCTTC. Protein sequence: CASSVAAYGYTF.

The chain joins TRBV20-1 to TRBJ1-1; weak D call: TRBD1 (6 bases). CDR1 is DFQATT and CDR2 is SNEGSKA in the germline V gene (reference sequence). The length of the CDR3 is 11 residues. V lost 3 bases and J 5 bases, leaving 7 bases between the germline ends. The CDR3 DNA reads TGCAGTGCTAGCAGGGGTACTGAAGCTTTCTTT. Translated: CSASRGTEAFF.